The 21 T cell receptor beta chains below were found in one sample sequenced in a study of CD8+CD57+ T cells in acquired aplastic anemia. Sequencing involved patients with CD8+CD57+ cell expansion previously shown by flow cytometry. Genomic DNA constituted the template upon which TCR beta VDJ and CDR3 profiling was performed. TCRdb itself ran the reads through MiXCR, one entry per CDR3 protein. The profile covers 150,000 to 200,000 distinct CDR3 sequences, with more than 45% appearing a single time and over 7.5% taken by the ten largest. Sequencing used sorted CD4+, CD8+, or CD8+CD57+ T cells (not recorded which) from PBMCs. Every receptor here comes from a human donor with aplastic anemia.

V gene TRBV7-3 combines with J gene TRBJ2-7; D may be TRBD1 or TRBD2 (6 bases each). Trimming shortened V by 2 bases and J by 2 bases, and 13 bases separated the two germline ends. The CDR3 length is 15 residues. Germline-derived CDR1 and CDR2 are SGHTA and FQGTGA. The CDR3 DNA follows: TGTGCCAGCAGCTTAGTCGGGGGCTCGACCTACGAGCAGTACTTC. This encodes CASSLVGGSTYEQYF.

This clonotype showed up many times. This chain connects TRBV14 to TRBJ2-1; the D is unclear. The CDR3 contains 14 residues. V was trimmed by 4 bases and J by 8 bases, leaving 15 bases between them. Germline loops: CDR1 SGHDN, CDR2 FVKESK. The DNA of the CDR3 is TGTGCCAGCAGCCGAGTACGAACCCTCGATGAGCAGTTCTTC. It yields the protein CASSRVRTLDEQFF.

J is TRBJ1-5 and V is TRBV10-3; D not resolved. The CDR3 is 13 residues long. Per germline, CDR1 ENHRY and CDR2 SYGVKD. Trimming removed 10 bases from V and 10 bases from J, with 20 bases in between. The CDR3 DNA reads as TGTGCCAATCAGGTAGATCTTCGGGGTCCCCAGCATTTT. Its protein is CANQVDLRGPQHF.

This clonotype was seen a single time. This chain links TRBV10-2 with TRBJ2-2; D is undetermined. The CDR3 is made up of 12 amino acids. Germline V gene data show CDR1 as WSHSY and CDR2 as SAAADI. The V gene lost 10 bases and the J gene lost 2 bases, with 8 bases spanning the gap. The CDR3 loop is CATRINTGELFF. The CDR3 nucleotides read TGCGCCACCCGAATTAACACCGGGGAGCTGTTTTTT.

In its sample, this clonotype was seen many times. This chain connects TRBV5-1 to TRBJ2-1, with 8 bases that match TRBD2. This CDR3 has 15 amino acids. Unmatched junction bases numbered 15, after V lost 4 bases and J lost 12 bases. Germline CDR1 is SGHRS and CDR2 is YFSETQ. The CDR3 nucleotides read TGCGCCAGCAGCATCGGAGTTTCGGGAGGGTTGGTGCAGTTCTTC. Translation: CASSIGVSGGLVQFF. Supplemented by reference TRBV5-1 and TRBJ2-1, the full variable domain reads KAGVTQTPRYLIKTRGQQVTLSCSPISGHRSVSWYQQTPGQGLQFLFEYFSETQRNKGNFPGRFSGRQFSNSRSEMNVSTLELGDSALYLCASSIGVSGGLVQFFGPGTRLTVL.

The chain has TRBV7-9 and TRBJ1-3; perhaps TRBD1 as D (5 bases). Germline-derived CDR1 and CDR2 are SEHNR and FQNEAQ (reference sequence). This CDR3 spans 15 amino acids. V dropped 3 bases and J dropped 3 bases, with 12 bases sitting between them. CDR3 loop: CASSLTGRGGNTIYF. The CDR3 DNA reads TGTGCCAGCAGCTTGACGGGACGGGGTGGAAACACCATATATTTT. Variable domain in full (rest from reference TRBV7-9 and TRBJ1-3): DTGVSQNPRHKITKRGQNVTFRCDPISEHNRLYWYRQTLGQGPEFLTYFQNEAQLEKSRLLSDRFSAERPKGSFSTLEIQRTEQGDSAMYLCASSLTGRGGNTIYFGEGSWLTVV.

This clonotype was recorded at least ten times. The chain employs TRBV5-1 and TRBJ2-7; D is possibly TRBD1 or TRBD2 (5 bases each). This CDR3 region has 14 residues. Looked up from germline, CDR1 is SGHRS and CDR2 is YFSETQ. V was clipped by 3 bases and J by 2 bases, with 12 bases between them. In nucleotides, the CDR3 is TGCGCCAGCAGCTCCGGGACGCTTCCCTACGAGCAGTACTTC. It encodes CASSSGTLPYEQYF.

The table lists this clonotype with many counts. The chain recombines TRBV6-5 with TRBJ1-1, with D maybe TRBD1 (6 bases). The V gene's germline CDR1 is MNHEY and CDR2 SVGAGI. V was trimmed by 0 bases and J by 8 bases, leaving 13 bases between them. This CDR3 contains 14 residues. The CDR3: CASSYSRVGGEAFF. In DNA form, the CDR3 reads TGTGCCAGCAGTTACTCGAGGGTAGGGGGAGAAGCTTTCTTT.

The V and J genes are TRBV10-3 and TRBJ1-1; TRBD1 might be the D (5 bases). Per the germline V gene, CDR1 is ENHRY and CDR2 is SYGVKD. V was pared by 10 bases and J by 1 base, with 13 bases between. This CDR3 has 13 residues. Here the CDR3 reads CATYRGANTEAFF. Here the CDR3 DNA reads TGTGCCACCTACCGGGGCGCGAACACTGAAGCTTTCTTT.

CDR3 residues: CASRREPKPYGYTF. The CDR3 region has the DNA TGTGCCAGCAGGAGGGAACCAAAACCCTATGGCTACACCTTC. The rearrangement joins TRBV2 to TRBJ1-2, with D unresolved. The CDR3 is made up of 14 amino acids. V dropped 6 bases and J dropped 4 bases, with 15 bases sitting between them. Germline lookup yields CDR1 SNHLY and CDR2 FYNNEI. Drawing the rest from reference TRBV2 and TRBJ1-2, the complete variable domain is EPEVTQTPSHQVTQMGQEVILRCVPISNHLYFYWYRQILGQKVEFLVSFYNNEISEKSEIFDDQFSVERPDGSNFTLKIRSTKLEDSAMYFCASRREPKPYGYTFGSGTRLTVV.

This clonotype was seen once. The rearrangement links TRBV11-1 to TRBJ2-7; maybe TRBD1 (6 bases). The V gene's germline CDR1 is SGHAT and CDR2 FQDESV (reference sequence). The V gene lost 1 base and the J gene lost 4 bases, with 17 bases spanning the gap. This CDR3 region has 16 residues. CDR3 coding DNA: TGTGCCAGCAGCTTAGGGGGGACAAGGGCTAATTACGAGCAGTACTTC. As protein: CASSLGGTRANYEQYF. Filled out from reference TRBV11-1 and TRBJ2-7, the complete variable domain reads EAEVAQSPRYKITEKSQAVAFWCDPISGHATLYWYRQILGQGPELLVQFQDESVVDDSQLPKDRFSAERLKGVDSTLKIQPAELGDSAMYLCASSLGGTRANYEQYFGPGTRLTVT.

The J gene is TRBJ2-7, the V gene TRBV10-3; no reliable D call. CDR3 size: 14 residues. V was pared by 4 bases and J by 1 base, with 11 bases between. Per the germline V gene, CDR1 is ENHRY and CDR2 is SYGVKD. CDR3: CAISGSGRSYEQYF. The CDR3 DNA reads as TGTGCCATCAGTGGGTCCGGGCGATCCTACGAGCAGTACTTC.

J is TRBJ1-2 and V is TRBV29-1; D not resolved. Per germline, CDR1 SQVTM and CDR2 ANQGSEA. The V gene lost 4 bases and the J gene lost 5 bases, with 14 bases spanning the gap. The CDR3 has 13 residues. The CDR3: CSVVGGRRYGYTF. The CDR3 DNA sequence: TGCAGCGTTGTTGGTGGCAGGAGATATGGCTACACCTTC.

CDR3 in amino acids: CASGQTSGRGTDTQYF. The CDR3 DNA reads TGTGCCAGCGGCCAGACTAGCGGGAGAGGAACAGATACGCAGTATTTT. The chain is built from TRBV25-1 and TRBJ2-3, with 12 bases fitting TRBD2. The germline V gene encodes CDR1 MGHDK and CDR2 SYGVNS. CDR3 length: 16 residues. V shed 8 bases and J 3 bases; nucleotides not matched to a gene: 9.

This clonotype was found a few times. J is TRBJ2-6 and V is TRBV13, with D perhaps TRBD2 (5 bases). Germline V CDR1 and CDR2: PRHDT, FYEKMQ (reference sequence). The CDR3 contains 17 residues. V lost 3 bases and J 0 bases, leaving 12 bases between the germline ends. CDR3 region: CASSFRGYSSGANVLTF. In DNA, the CDR3 is TGTGCCAGCAGCTTCCGGGGATATAGCTCTGGGGCCAACGTCCTGACTTTC. The full variable domain, in which reference TRBV13 and TRBJ2-6 provide the parts outside the CDR3, is AAGVIQSPRHLIKEKRETATLKCYPIPRHDTVYWYQQGPGQDPQFLISFYEKMQSDKGSIPDRFSAQQFSDYHSELNMSSLELGDSALYFCASSFRGYSSGANVLTFGAGSRLTVL.

This clonotype is a singleton in its sample. The chain is built from TRBV10-3 and TRBJ1-5; D gene uncertain. Germline assignment: CDR1 ENHRY and CDR2 SYGVKD. The ends were cut back, 6 bases at V and 4 bases at J, with 10 bases in the middle. The CDR3 loop spans 13 amino acids. The CDR3 protein is CAIRARDNQPQHF. The CDR3 DNA follows: TGTGCCATCAGGGCGCGGGATAATCAGCCCCAGCATTTT.

The chain links TRBV10-3 to TRBJ1-5; perhaps TRBD1 as D (5 bases). Germline V gene lookup returns CDR1 ENHRY and CDR2 SYGVKD. The CDR3 spans 16 residues. Trimming shortened V by 0 bases and J by 4 bases, and 13 bases separated the two germline ends. The CDR3 nucleotides read TGTGCCATCAGTGAGTCTTGGGGGTCAGGGAATCAGCCCCAGCATTTT. Its protein is CAISESWGSGNQPQHF.

As regards this clonotype: The junction shows a germline mismatch at one end, possibly a read error. This chain links TRBV7-7 with TRBJ2-5; no firm D call. CDR3 length equals 15 residues. The germline gives CDR1 SSHAT, CDR2 FNYEAQ (reference sequence). CDR3 loop: CASSLDRRVIGTQYF. As DNA, the CDR3 is TGTGCTAGCAGCTTAGATCGAAGGGTGATAGGGACCCAGTACTTC.

This chain joins TRBV7-8 and TRBJ2-5, with 7 bases matching TRBD1. Trimming removed 5 bases from V and 5 bases from J; junction bases left unmatched: 5. The CDR3 contains 13 residues. Germline loops: CDR1 SGHVS, CDR2 FQNEAQ. CDR3 amino acids: CASSDSTGETQYF. Here the CDR3 DNA reads TGTGCCAGCAGCGACTCGACAGGGGAGACCCAGTACTTC.

There are a few counts of this clonotype. V gene TRBV3-1 combines with J gene TRBJ2-1, with no clear D. The germline CDR1 and CDR2 sequences are LGHDT and YNNKEL (reference sequence). This CDR3 comprises 12 residues. V was clipped by 0 bases and J by 9 bases, with 6 bases between them. CDR3 bases: TGTGCCAGCAGCCAAGATCCGGGTGAGCAGTTCTTC. Encoded protein: CASSQDPGEQFF.

The chain carries TRBV7-9 and TRBJ2-7; TRBD1 matches 12 bases. Germline V gene data show CDR1 as SEHNR and CDR2 as FQNEAQ (reference sequence). V gave up 5 bases and J gave up 7 bases; unmatched junction bases: 6. The CDR3 contains 14 residues. The CDR3 loop is CASSGWDRGREQYF. For the CDR3, the DNA is TGTGCCAGCAGCGGATGGGACAGGGGGCGGGAGCAGTACTTC.